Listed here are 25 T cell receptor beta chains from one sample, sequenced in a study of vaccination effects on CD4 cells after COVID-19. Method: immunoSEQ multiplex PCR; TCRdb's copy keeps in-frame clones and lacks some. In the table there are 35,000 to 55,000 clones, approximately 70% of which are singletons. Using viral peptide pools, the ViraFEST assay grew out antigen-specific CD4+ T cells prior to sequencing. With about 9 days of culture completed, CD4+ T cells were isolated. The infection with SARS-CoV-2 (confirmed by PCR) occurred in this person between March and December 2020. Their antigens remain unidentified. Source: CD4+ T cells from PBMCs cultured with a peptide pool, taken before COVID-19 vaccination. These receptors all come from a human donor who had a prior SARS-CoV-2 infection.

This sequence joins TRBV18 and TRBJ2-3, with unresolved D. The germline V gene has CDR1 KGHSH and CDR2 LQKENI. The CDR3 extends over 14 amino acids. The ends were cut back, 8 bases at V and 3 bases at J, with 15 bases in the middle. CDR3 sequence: CASRATAATDTQYF. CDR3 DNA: TGTGCCAGCAGAGCTACGGCTGCTACAGATACGCAGTATTTT. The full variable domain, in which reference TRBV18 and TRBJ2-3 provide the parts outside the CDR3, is NAGVMQNPRHLVRRRGQEARLRCSPMKGHSHVYWYRQLPEEGLKFMVYLQKENIIDESGMPKERFSAEFPKEGPSILRIQQVVRGDSAAYFCASRATAATDTQYFGPGTRLTVL.

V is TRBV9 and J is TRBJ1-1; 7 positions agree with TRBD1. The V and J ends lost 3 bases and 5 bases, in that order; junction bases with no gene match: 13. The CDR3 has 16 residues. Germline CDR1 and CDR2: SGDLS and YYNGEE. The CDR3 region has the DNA TGTGCCAGCAGCGGAAAGTACAGGGGAGTGTCGACTGAAGCTTTCTTT. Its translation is CASSGKYRGVSTEAFF.

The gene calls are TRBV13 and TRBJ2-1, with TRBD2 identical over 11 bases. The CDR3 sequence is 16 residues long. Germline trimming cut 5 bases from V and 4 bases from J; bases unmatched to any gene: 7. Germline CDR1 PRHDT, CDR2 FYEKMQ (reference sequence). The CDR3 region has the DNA TGTGCCAGCAGCCCTCCGACTAGCGGGACGTACAATGAGCAGTTCTTC. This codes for CASSPPTSGTYNEQFF.

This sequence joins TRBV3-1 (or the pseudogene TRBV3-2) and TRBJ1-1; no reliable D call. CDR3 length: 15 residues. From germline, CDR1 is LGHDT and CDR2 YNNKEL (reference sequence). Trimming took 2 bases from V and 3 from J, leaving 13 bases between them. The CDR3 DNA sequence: TGTGCCAGCAGCCAATTCCAGGTGGGTCACACTGAAGCTTTCTTT. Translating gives CASSQFQVGHTEAFF.

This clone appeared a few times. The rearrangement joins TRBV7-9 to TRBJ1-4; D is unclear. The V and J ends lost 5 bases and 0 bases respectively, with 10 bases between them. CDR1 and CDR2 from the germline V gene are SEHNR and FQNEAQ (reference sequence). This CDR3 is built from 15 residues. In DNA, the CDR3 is TGTGCCAGCAGCCTCCAACCTGCAACTAATGAAAAACTGTTTTTT. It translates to CASSLQPATNEKLFF.

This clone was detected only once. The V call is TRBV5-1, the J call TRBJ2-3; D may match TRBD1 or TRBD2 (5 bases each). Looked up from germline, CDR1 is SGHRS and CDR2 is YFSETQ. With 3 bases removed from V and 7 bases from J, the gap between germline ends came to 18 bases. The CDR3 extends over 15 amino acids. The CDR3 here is CASSWGSFGPNTQYF. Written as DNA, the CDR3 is TGCGCCAGCAGCTGGGGGAGTTTCGGGCCTAATACGCAGTATTTT.

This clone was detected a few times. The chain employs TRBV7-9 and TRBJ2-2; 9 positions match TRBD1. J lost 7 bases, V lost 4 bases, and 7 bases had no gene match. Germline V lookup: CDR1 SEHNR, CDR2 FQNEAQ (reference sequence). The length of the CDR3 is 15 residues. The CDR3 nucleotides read TGTGCCAGCAGCTCCGGACAGGGGATATACGGGGAGCTGTTTTTT. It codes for CASSSGQGIYGELFF.

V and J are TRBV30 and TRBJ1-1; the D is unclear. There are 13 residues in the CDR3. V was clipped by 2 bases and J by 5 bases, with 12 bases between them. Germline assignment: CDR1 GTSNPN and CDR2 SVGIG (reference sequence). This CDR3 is CAWSPHPSTEAFF. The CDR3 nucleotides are TGTGCCTGGAGTCCACACCCCTCGACTGAAGCTTTCTTT.

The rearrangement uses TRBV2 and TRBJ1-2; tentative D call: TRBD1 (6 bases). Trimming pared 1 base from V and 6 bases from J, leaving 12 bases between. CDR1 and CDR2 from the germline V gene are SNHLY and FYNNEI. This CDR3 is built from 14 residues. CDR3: CASSEDWGQDGYTF. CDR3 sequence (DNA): TGTGCCAGCAGTGAAGATTGGGGGCAGGATGGCTACACCTTC. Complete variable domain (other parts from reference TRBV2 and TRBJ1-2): EPEVTQTPSHQVTQMGQEVILRCVPISNHLYFYWYRQILGQKVEFLVSFYNNEISEKSEIFDDQFSVERPDGSNFTLKIRSTKLEDSAMYFCASSEDWGQDGYTFGSGTRLTVV.

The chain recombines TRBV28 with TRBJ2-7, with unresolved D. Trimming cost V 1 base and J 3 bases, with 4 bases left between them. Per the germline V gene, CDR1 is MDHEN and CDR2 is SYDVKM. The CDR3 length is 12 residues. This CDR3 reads CASSLSGYEQYF. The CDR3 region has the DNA TGTGCCAGCAGTTTATCCGGCTACGAGCAGTACTTC.

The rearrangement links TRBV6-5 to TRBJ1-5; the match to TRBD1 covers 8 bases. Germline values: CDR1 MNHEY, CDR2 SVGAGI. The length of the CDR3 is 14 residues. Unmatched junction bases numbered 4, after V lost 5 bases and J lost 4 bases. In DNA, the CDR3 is TGTGCCAGCAGTCCGCGACAGGGGAATCAGCCCCAGCATTTT. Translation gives CASSPRQGNQPQHF.

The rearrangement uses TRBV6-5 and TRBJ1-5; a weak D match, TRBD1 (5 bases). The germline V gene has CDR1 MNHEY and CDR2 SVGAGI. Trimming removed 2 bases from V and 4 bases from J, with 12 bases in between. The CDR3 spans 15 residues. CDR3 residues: CASSYAGFGNQPQHF. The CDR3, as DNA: TGTGCCAGCAGTTACGCAGGGTTTGGGAATCAGCCCCAGCATTTT.

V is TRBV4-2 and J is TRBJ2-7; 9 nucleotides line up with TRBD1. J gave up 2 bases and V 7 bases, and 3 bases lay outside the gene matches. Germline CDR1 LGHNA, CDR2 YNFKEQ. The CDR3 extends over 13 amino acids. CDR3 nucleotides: TGTGCCAGCAAGAGACAGGGGGCCTACGAGCAGTACTTC. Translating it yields CASKRQGAYEQYF.

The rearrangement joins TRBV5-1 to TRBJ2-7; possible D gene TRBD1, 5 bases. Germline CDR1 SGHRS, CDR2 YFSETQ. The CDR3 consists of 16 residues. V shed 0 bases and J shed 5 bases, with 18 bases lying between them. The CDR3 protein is CASSLVAGKGSDEQYF. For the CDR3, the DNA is TGCGCCAGCAGCTTGGTTGCAGGGAAGGGATCGGACGAGCAGTACTTC. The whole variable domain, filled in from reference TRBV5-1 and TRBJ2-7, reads KAGVTQTPRYLIKTRGQQVTLSCSPISGHRSVSWYQQTPGQGLQFLFEYFSETQRNKGNFPGRFSGRQFSNSRSEMNVSTLELGDSALYLCASSLVAGKGSDEQYFGPGTRLTVT.

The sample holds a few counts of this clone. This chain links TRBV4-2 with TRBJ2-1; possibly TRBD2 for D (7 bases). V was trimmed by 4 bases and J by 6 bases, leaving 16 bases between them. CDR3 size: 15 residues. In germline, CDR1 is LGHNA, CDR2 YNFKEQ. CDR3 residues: CASSPDGGGANEQFF. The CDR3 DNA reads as TGTGCCAGCAGCCCTGATGGAGGGGGGGCCAATGAGCAGTTCTTC.

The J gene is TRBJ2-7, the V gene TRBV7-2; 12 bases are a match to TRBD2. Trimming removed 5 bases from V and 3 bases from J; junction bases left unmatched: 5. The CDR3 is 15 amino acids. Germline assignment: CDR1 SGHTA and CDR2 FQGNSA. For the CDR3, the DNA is TGTGCCAGCAGCGACAGACTAGCGGGAGTCTACGAGCAGTACTTC. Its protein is CASSDRLAGVYEQYF.

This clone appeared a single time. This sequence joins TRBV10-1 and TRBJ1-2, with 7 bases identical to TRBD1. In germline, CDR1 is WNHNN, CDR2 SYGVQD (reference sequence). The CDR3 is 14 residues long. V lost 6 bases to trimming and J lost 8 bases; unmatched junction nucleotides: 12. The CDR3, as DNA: TGCGCCAGCAGCGGCCCGACAGGGTTCGGCGGCTACACCTTC. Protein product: CASSGPTGFGGYTF.

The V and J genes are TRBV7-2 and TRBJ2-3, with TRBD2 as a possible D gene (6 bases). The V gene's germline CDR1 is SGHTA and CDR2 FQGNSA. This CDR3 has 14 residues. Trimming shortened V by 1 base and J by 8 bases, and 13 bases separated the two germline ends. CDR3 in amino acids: CASSLEGGAPTQYF. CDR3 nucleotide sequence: TGTGCCAGCAGCTTAGAGGGCGGGGCCCCTACGCAGTATTTT. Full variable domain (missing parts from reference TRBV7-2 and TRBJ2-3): GAGVSQSPSNKVTEKGKDVELRCDPISGHTALYWYRQSLGQGLEFLIYFQGNSAPDKSGLPSDRFSAERTGGSVSTLTIQRTQQEDSAVYLCASSLEGGAPTQYFGPGTRLTVL.

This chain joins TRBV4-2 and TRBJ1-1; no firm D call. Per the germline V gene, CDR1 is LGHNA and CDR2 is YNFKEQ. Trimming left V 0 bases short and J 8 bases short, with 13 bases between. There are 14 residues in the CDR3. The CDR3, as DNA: TGTGCCAGCAGCCAAGATCAGCTGGTGGGGGAAGCTTTCTTT. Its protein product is CASSQDQLVGEAFF.

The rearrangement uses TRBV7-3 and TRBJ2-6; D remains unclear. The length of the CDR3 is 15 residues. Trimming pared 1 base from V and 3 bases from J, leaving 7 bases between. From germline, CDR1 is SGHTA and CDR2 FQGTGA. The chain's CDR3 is CASSLNSGGANVLTF. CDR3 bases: TGTGCCAGCAGCTTAAATTCAGGTGGGGCCAACGTCCTGACTTTC.

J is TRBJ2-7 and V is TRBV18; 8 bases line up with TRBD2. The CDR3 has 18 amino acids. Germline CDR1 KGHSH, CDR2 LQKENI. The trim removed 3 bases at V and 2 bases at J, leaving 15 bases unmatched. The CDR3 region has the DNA TGTGCCAGCTCACCCGATTGGGATTTCGGGGGGGAAACCTACGAGCAGTACTTC. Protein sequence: CASSPDWDFGGETYEQYF.

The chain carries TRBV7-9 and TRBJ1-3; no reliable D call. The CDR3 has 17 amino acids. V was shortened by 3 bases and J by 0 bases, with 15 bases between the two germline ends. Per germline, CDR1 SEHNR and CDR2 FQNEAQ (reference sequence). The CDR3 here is CASSFPSSLYSGNTIYF. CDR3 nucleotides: TGTGCCAGCAGCTTTCCCTCCAGTCTCTACTCTGGAAACACCATATATTTT.

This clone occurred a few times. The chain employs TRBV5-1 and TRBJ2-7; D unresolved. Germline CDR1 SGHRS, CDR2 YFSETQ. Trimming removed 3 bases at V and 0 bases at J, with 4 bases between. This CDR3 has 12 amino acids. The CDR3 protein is CASSSDSYEQYF. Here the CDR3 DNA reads TGCGCCAGCAGCTCGGACTCCTACGAGCAGTACTTC. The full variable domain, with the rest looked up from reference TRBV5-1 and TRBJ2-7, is KAGVTQTPRYLIKTRGQQVTLSCSPISGHRSVSWYQQTPGQGLQFLFEYFSETQRNKGNFPGRFSGRQFSNSRSEMNVSTLELGDSALYLCASSSDSYEQYFGPGTRLTVT.

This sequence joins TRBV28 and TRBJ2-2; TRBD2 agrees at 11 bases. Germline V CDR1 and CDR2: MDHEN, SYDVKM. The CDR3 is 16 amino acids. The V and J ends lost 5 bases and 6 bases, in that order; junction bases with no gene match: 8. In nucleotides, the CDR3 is TGTGCCAGCAGTGCTGGTAGCGGGAGGGTGGCCGGGGAGCTGTTTTTT. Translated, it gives CASSAGSGRVAGELFF. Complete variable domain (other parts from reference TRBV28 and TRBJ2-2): DVKVTQSSRYLVKRTGEKVFLECVQDMDHENMFWYRQDPGLGLRLIYFSYDVKMKEKGDIPEGYSVSREKKERFSLILESASTNQTSMYLCASSAGSGRVAGELFFGEGSRLTVL.

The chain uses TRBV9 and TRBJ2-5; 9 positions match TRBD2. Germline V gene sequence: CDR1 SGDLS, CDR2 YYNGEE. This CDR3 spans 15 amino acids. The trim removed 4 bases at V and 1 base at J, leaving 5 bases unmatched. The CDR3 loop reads CASSPGTSLQETQYF. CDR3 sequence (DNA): TGTGCCAGCAGCCCGGGGACTAGCCTCCAAGAGACCCAGTACTTC.